The 18 T cell receptor beta chains presented below share a single source sample, sequenced in a study of cytotoxic CD8 clonotypes in ibrutinib-treated CLL. Repertoires were generated with immunoSEQ multiplex PCR, while TCRdb's copy carries only in-frame clones and drops some. The sample lists around 150,000 clones, approximately 91% occurring once. The specimen was PBMCs, collected at disease progression, from a patient treated with ibrutinib. These TCRs come from a human donor with chronic lymphocytic leukemia.

This chain links TRBV28 with TRBJ2-2; D may correspond to TRBD1 or TRBD2 (5 bases each). The ends were cut back, 6 bases at V and 6 bases at J, with 14 bases in the middle. Germline CDR1 reads MDHEN; CDR2 reads SYDVKM. This CDR3 spans 14 amino acids. The CDR3 reads CASRPPGPPGELFF. CDR3 DNA sequence: TGTGCCAGCAGACCCCCGGGGCCCCCCGGGGAGCTGTTTTTT.

V is TRBV10-3 and J is TRBJ1-2; no clear D gene. Trimming took off 3 bases at V and 8 bases at J, with 19 bases between the two ends. Looked up from germline, CDR1 is ENHRY and CDR2 is SYGVKD. CDR3 length: 15 residues. The CDR3 region has the DNA TGTGCCATCAGTGACAACGGGCCCTCTCCGAAGGGCTACACCTTC. Encoded protein: CAISDNGPSPKGYTF.

The table lists this clone with a few counts. The chain uses TRBV15 and TRBJ2-3; unclear D gene. V lost 0 bases, J lost 2 bases, and 12 bases lay in between. From germline, CDR1 is LNHNV and CDR2 YYDKDF (reference sequence). The CDR3 consists of 16 residues. The CDR3 nucleotides are TGTGCCACCAGCAGAGAGGGCAGGTCGAACACAGATACGCAGTATTTT. Encoded protein: CATSREGRSNTDTQYF.

The chain has TRBV9 and TRBJ2-7, with a tentative D call TRBD1 (5 bases). CDR3 size: 15 residues. From germline, CDR1 is SGDLS and CDR2 YYNGEE. Trimming shortened V by 0 bases and J by 2 bases, and 12 bases separated the two germline ends. The CDR3 DNA reads as TGTGCCAGCAGCGTAGGGCAGGGAATGGCCTACGAGCAGTACTTC. This translates into CASSVGQGMAYEQYF.

This clone was detected only once. J is TRBJ2-7 and V is TRBV7-2; 8 bases are a match to TRBD1. V was pared by 5 bases and J by 6 bases, with 6 bases of the junction left unmatched. The germline CDR1 and CDR2 sequences are SGHTA and FQGNSA. CDR3 size: 13 residues. CDR3 nucleotides: TGTGCCAGCAGCCCAAGGACAGGGTTCGAGCAGTACTTC. Its translation: CASSPRTGFEQYF.

The V call is TRBV11-1, the J call TRBJ2-5, with unresolved D. Trimming left V 0 bases short and J 7 bases short, with 3 bases between. The germline CDR1 and CDR2 sequences are SGHAT and FQDESV (reference sequence). This CDR3 is 11 amino acids long. CDR3 sequence reads: CASSLARTQYF. The CDR3 DNA follows: TGTGCCAGCAGCTTAGCCCGGACCCAGTACTTC.

The chain combines TRBV29-1 with TRBJ1-1, with D possibly TRBD1 on 5 matching bases. This CDR3 comprises 13 residues. The V and J ends lost 4 bases and 3 bases respectively, with 12 bases between them. Germline lookup yields CDR1 SQVTM and CDR2 ANQGSEA. CDR3 protein: CSVVGGRDTEAFF. CDR3 DNA: TGCAGCGTTGTCGGGGGGAGGGACACTGAAGCTTTCTTT.

The chain recombines TRBV4-1 with TRBJ2-3, with no clear D. This CDR3 comprises 13 residues. Looked up from germline, CDR1 is MGHRA and CDR2 is YSYEKL. Trimming removed 1 base from V and 6 bases from J, with 8 bases in between. CDR3 region: CASSQVQQDTQYF. Here the CDR3 DNA reads TGCGCCAGCAGCCAAGTCCAGCAGGATACGCAGTATTTT.

This chain links TRBV28 with TRBJ1-1; D unclear. Per germline, CDR1 MDHEN and CDR2 SYDVKM. The length of the CDR3 is 14 residues. The V and J ends lost 1 base and 1 base respectively, with 7 bases between them. Here the CDR3 DNA reads TGTGCCAGCAGTTTATACACCGGGAACACTGAAGCTTTCTTT. Its translation is CASSLYTGNTEAFF.

In its sample, this clone was seen a few times. The V call is TRBV2, the J call TRBJ1-2, with TRBD1 matching 8 bases. Trimming took 7 bases from V and 10 from J; bases not matched to a gene: 8. CDR3 length: 12 residues. Per germline, CDR1 SNHLY and CDR2 FYNNEI. Here the CDR3 reads CASTLQGVFYTF. The CDR3 region has the DNA TGTGCCAGCACTCTACAGGGGGTTTTCTACACCTTC. The variable domain in full, completed from reference TRBV2 and TRBJ1-2, reads EPEVTQTPSHQVTQMGQEVILRCVPISNHLYFYWYRQILGQKVEFLVSFYNNEISEKSEIFDDQFSVERPDGSNFTLKIRSTKLEDSAMYFCASTLQGVFYTFGSGTRLTVV.

In DNA form, the CDR3 reads TGTGCCAGCAGTGACTCCTATGGGGGCGAGCAGTTCTTC. This codes for CASSDSYGGEQFF. The V and J genes are TRBV6-4 and TRBJ2-1; TRBD1 is a possible D gene (6 bases). V lost 0 bases and J lost 10, with 10 bases in between. This CDR3 region has 13 residues. CDR1 and CDR2 from the germline V gene are MRHNA and SNTAGT.

In its sample, this clone was seen once. The chain employs TRBV6-6 and TRBJ1-2; D gene unclear. CDR3 length: 14 amino acids. The V end was cut by 1 base, the J end by 4 bases, with 10 bases between. Looked up from germline, CDR1 is MNHNY and CDR2 is SVGAGI (reference sequence). The CDR3 is CASSYFTASYGYTF. The CDR3 DNA sequence: TGTGCCAGCAGTTACTTCACAGCTTCCTATGGCTACACCTTC.

The chain uses TRBV5-4 and TRBJ2-1; the match to TRBD1 covers 11 bases. Germline V gives CDR1 SGHNT, CDR2 YYREEE (reference sequence). The CDR3 sequence is 16 residues long. Losses at the gene ends were 3 bases for V and 3 bases for J; bases not matched to a gene: 5. DNA for the CDR3: TGTGCCAGCAGCTGGGGGACAGGGGGGAACTACAATGAGCAGTTCTTC. It specifies CASSWGTGGNYNEQFF.

The V and J genes are TRBV21-1 and TRBJ1-5. TRBV21-1 is assigned pseudogene status. This CDR3 spans 13 amino acids. Written as DNA, the CDR3 is TGTGCCAGCAGCAAAGGAGGCGATCAGCCCCAGCATTTT. Translating it yields CASSKGGDQPQHF.

CDR3 nucleotide sequence: TGTGCCAGCAGTCCCCTCGCCGGGACAGGGGAAGGCTACACCTTC. Residues: CASSPLAGTGEGYTF. The chain uses TRBV2 and TRBJ1-2, with 10 bases that match TRBD1. CDR3 size: 15 residues. With V trimmed by 5 bases and J by 8 bases, 11 bases remained unmatched. The germline gives CDR1 SNHLY, CDR2 FYNNEI.

The chain combines TRBV5-8 with TRBJ1-2; D is unclear. This CDR3 spans 13 amino acids. CDR1 and CDR2 (germline): SGHTS, YDEGEE. Between the trimmed V and J ends, which lost 8 bases and 2 bases, there was a span of 13 bases. This CDR3 is CARNTYSNYGYTF. The DNA for the CDR3 is TGTGCCAGAAATACCTACTCAAACTATGGCTACACCTTC.

The genes are TRBV7-9 and TRBJ2-7; TRBD1 agrees at 10 bases. Looked up from germline, CDR1 is SEHNR and CDR2 is FQNEAQ (reference sequence). The J segment lost 2 bases and the V segment lost 3 bases, leaving 7 bases of the junction unmatched. The CDR3 is 16 residues long. CDR3 region: CASSFSRDRGAYEQYF. The CDR3, as DNA: TGTGCCAGCAGCTTCTCCCGGGACAGGGGCGCCTACGAGCAGTACTTC.

The genes are TRBV7-9 and TRBJ1-2; 8 bases match TRBD1. This CDR3 comprises 18 residues. The ends lost 4 bases at V and 2 bases at J; junction bases unmatched: 15. Germline V gene sequence: CDR1 SEHNR, CDR2 FQNEAQ (reference sequence). The CDR3 DNA follows: TGTGCCAGCAGCTCAGGAATATCGTTTAACAGGGGGAACTATGGCTACACCTTC. This translates into CASSSGISFNRGNYGYTF.